The rows below give T cell receptor beta chains drawn from one sample of a study of cytomegalovirus exposure and HLA in healthy donors. Sequenced by immunoSEQ multiplex PCR; TCRdb stores in-frame clones only, minus some. The sample has about 170,000 clones, approximately 73% seen once. Sequencing was carried out using PBMCs. The receptors come from a woman under 30 in good health and CMV-seropositive. The CDR3 runs from the conserved cysteine through the conserved F or W. A D gene is named only where the DNA matches it firmly. Part of the rows lack a size; the others show once, few, many or a class for expanded clones.

v_gene: TRBV7-3
d_gene: TRBD2
j_gene: TRBJ2-1
abundance: -
CDR3nt: TGTGCCAGCAGCTTACTAGCGGGGGGCTACAATGAGCAGTTCTTC
CDR3aa: CASSLLAGGYNEQFF

v_gene: TRBV7-9
d_gene: -
j_gene: TRBJ1-1
abundance: few
CDR3nt: TGTTCCAGCAGATCTGAGGGTTTCACTGAAGCTTTCTTT
CDR3aa: CSSRSEGFTEAFF

v_gene: TRBV6-1
d_gene: TRBD2
j_gene: TRBJ2-5
abundance: -
CDR3nt: TGTGCCAGCAGCTGGACTAGCGGGGGGCAAGAGACCCAGTACTTC
CDR3aa: CASSWTSGGQETQYF

v_gene: TRBV7-3
d_gene: TRBD1
j_gene: TRBJ2-1
abundance: once
CDR3nt: TGTGCCAGCAGCAGGCGGACAGGTCTGGGGGAAGAGCAGTTCTTC
CDR3aa: CASSRRTGLGEEQFF

v_gene: TRBV21-1
d_gene: -
j_gene: TRBJ1-1
abundance: -
CDR3nt: TGTGCCAGCAGGACGACCGGGACAGGGGGTTATGAAGCTTTCTTT
CDR3aa: CASRTTGTGGYEAFF

v_gene: TRBV4-2
d_gene: -
j_gene: TRBJ1-2
abundance: few
CDR3nt: TGTGCCAGCAGCCAAGATGGCCGGAGCCTCACTGACTATGGCTACACCTTC
CDR3aa: CASSQDGRSLTDYGYTF

v_gene: TRBV9
d_gene: TRBD2
j_gene: TRBJ2-1
abundance: once
CDR3nt: TGTGCCAGCAGCGGATCGGGACTAGTGATCAATGAGCAGTTCTTC
CDR3aa: CASSGSGLVINEQFF

v_gene: TRBV5-6
d_gene: TRBD2
j_gene: TRBJ2-3
abundance: -
CDR3nt: TGTGCCAGCAGCTCCCTAAGCGAGCGGGGATTATATACGCAGTATTTT
CDR3aa: CASSSLSERGLYTQYF

v_gene: TRBV5-6
d_gene: -
j_gene: TRBJ1-3
abundance: few
CDR3nt: TGTGCCAGCAGCTCCCCCTCGACAGGAAACACCATATATTTT
CDR3aa: CASSSPSTGNTIYF

v_gene: TRBV7-2
d_gene: TRBD1
j_gene: TRBJ1-6
abundance: -
CDR3nt: TGTGCCAGCAGTCAAACAGGGGAATCACCCCTCCACTTT
CDR3aa: CASSQTGESPLHF

v_gene: TRBV6-5
d_gene: -
j_gene: TRBJ2-7
abundance: few
CDR3nt: TGTGCCAGCAAAGGGGGTTCCTACGAGCAGTACTTC
CDR3aa: CASKGGSYEQYF

v_gene: TRBV19
d_gene: TRBD1
j_gene: TRBJ1-2
abundance: few
CDR3nt: TGTGCCAGTTCCCCGACAGGGATATTCTATGGCTACACCTTC
CDR3aa: CASSPTGIFYGYTF

v_gene: TRBV19
d_gene: TRBD2
j_gene: TRBJ2-3
abundance: -
CDR3nt: TGTGCCAGTAGTATCGGGGGGGCGGTCGACACAGATACGCAGTATTTT
CDR3aa: CASSIGGAVDTDTQYF

v_gene: TRBV2
d_gene: TRBD1
j_gene: TRBJ2-7
abundance: once
CDR3nt: TGTGCCAGCAGGAGGACAGGGACCTCCTACGAGCAGTACTTC
CDR3aa: CASRRTGTSYEQYF

v_gene: TRBV7-9
d_gene: TRBD2
j_gene: TRBJ2-5
abundance: -
CDR3nt: TGTGCCAGCAGCTACGGACTAGCGGTCCCTGGAGAGACCCAGTACTTC
CDR3aa: CASSYGLAVPGETQYF

v_gene: TRBV2
d_gene: -
j_gene: TRBJ1-1
abundance: -
CDR3nt: TGTGCCAGCAGTGCGACAGGAGGGAACACTGAAGCTTTCTTT
CDR3aa: CASSATGGNTEAFF

v_gene: TRBV14
d_gene: -
j_gene: TRBJ2-5
abundance: few
CDR3nt: TGTGCCAGCACCGGGACCCAGTACTTC
CDR3aa: CASTGTQYF

v_gene: TRBV27
d_gene: -
j_gene: TRBJ2-3
abundance: -
CDR3nt: TGTGCCAGCAGTTTATCGACAGGCTACACAGATACGCAGTATTTT
CDR3aa: CASSLSTGYTDTQYF

v_gene: TRBV27
d_gene: TRBD1
j_gene: TRBJ1-2
abundance: -
CDR3nt: TGTGCCAGCAGTCCGGGGACAGGGTATGGCTACACCTTC
CDR3aa: CASSPGTGYGYTF

v_gene: TRBV27
d_gene: TRBD1
j_gene: TRBJ1-1
abundance: -
CDR3nt: TGTGCCAGCAGTTTAGACTCCGGGACAGGGGTGAACACTGAAGCTTTCTTT
CDR3aa: CASSLDSGTGVNTEAFF

v_gene: TRBV14
d_gene: TRBD1
j_gene: TRBJ2-1
abundance: -
CDR3nt: TGTGCCAGCAGCCATCGACAGGGGGAGAGCTCCTACAATGAGCAGTTCTTC
CDR3aa: CASSHRQGESSYNEQFF

v_gene: TRBV19
d_gene: TRBD2
j_gene: TRBJ2-2
abundance: -
CDR3nt: TGTGCCAGTAGTCCGGGGGGGACCGGGGAGCTGTTTTTT
CDR3aa: CASSPGGTGELFF

v_gene: TRBV6-1
d_gene: -
j_gene: TRBJ1-2
abundance: once
CDR3nt: TGTGCCAGCAGTCGCGGGGGGGCTGGCTACACCTTC
CDR3aa: CASSRGGAGYTF

v_gene: TRBV7-2
d_gene: -
j_gene: TRBJ1-5
abundance: once
CDR3nt: TGTGCCAGCAGTTCTCAGGGTATGGGCAATCAGCCCCAGCATTTT
CDR3aa: CASSSQGMGNQPQHF